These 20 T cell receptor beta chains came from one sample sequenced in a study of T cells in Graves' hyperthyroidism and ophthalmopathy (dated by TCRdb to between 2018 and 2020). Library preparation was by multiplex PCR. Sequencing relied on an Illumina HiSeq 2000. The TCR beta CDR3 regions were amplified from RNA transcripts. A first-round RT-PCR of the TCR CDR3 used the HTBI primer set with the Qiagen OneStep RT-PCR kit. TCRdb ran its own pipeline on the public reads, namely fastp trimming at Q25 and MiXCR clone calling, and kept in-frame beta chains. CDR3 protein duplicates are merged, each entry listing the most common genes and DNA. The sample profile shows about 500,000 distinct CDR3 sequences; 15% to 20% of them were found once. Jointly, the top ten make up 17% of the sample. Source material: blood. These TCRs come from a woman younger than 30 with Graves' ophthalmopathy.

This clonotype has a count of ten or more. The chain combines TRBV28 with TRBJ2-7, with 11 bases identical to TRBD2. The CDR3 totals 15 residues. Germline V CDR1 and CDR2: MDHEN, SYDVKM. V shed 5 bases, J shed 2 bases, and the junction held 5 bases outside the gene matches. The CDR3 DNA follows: TGTGCCAGCAGTCCCCTAGCGGGGGGTGCCTACGAGCAGTACTTC. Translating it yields CASSPLAGGAYEQYF.

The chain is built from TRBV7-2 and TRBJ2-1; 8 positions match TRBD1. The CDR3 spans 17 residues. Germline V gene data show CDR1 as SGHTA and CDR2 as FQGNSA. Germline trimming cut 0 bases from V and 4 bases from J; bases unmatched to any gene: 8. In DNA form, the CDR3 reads TGTGCCAGCAGCTTAGCCCCCGGACAGGGAAAATACAATGAGCAGTTCTTC. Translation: CASSLAPGQGKYNEQFF.

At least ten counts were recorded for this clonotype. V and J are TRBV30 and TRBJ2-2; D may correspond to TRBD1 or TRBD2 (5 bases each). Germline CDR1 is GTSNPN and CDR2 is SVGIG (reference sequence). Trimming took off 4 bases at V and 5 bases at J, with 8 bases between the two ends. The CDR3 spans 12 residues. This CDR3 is CAWNGGTGELFF. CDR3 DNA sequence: TGTGCCTGGAATGGGGGAACCGGGGAGCTGTTTTTT.

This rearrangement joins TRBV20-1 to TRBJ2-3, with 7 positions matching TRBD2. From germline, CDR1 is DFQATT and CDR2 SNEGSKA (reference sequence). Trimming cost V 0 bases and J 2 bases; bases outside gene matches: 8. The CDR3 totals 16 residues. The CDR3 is CSAREGSGKDTDTQYF. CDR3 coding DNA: TGCAGTGCTAGAGAAGGGAGCGGGAAAGACACAGATACGCAGTATTTT.

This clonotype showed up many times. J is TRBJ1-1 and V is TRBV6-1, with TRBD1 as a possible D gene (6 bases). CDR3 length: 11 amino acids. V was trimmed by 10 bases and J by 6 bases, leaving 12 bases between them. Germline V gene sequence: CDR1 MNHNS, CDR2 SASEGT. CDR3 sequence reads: CATDRSAEAFF. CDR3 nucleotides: TGTGCCACCGACAGGAGCGCTGAAGCTTTCTTT.

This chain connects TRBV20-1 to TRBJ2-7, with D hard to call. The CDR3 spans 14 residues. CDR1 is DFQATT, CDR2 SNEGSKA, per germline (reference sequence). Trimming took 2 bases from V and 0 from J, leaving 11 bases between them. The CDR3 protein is CSARTRRSSYEQYF. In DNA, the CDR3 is TGCAGTGCTAGAACGCGTCGGAGCTCCTACGAGCAGTACTTC.

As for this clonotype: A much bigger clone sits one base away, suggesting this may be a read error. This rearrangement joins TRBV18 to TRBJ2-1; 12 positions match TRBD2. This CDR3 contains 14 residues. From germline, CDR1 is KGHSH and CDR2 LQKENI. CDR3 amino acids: CTSSLAGGLYEQFF. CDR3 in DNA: TGTACCAGCTCACTAGCGGGAGGCTTGTATGAGCAGTTCTTC.

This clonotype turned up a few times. In DNA, the CDR3 is TGTGCCAGCAGCGTAGAAAAAGGGGCCTCCACTGAAGCTTTCTTT. Its translation: CASSVEKGASTEAFF. The chain has TRBV9 and TRBJ1-1; the D gene is possibly TRBD1 (5 bases). CDR3 length: 15 residues. The V end lost 0 bases, the J end lost 4 bases, and 13 bases lay between the germline ends. The V gene's germline CDR1 is SGDLS and CDR2 YYNGEE.

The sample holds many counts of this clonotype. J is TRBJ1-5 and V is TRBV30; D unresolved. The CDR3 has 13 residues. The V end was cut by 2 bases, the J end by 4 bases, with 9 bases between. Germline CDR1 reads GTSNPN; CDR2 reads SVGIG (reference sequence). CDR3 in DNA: TGTGCCTGGAGTATGGGCGAGAATCAGCCCCAGCATTTT. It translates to CAWSMGENQPQHF.

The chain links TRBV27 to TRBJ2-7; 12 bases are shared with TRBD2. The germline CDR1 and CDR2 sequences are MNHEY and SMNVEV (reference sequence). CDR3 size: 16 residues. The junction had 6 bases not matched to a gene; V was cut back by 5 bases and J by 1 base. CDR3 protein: CASSPGLAGMSYEQYF. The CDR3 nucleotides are TGTGCCAGCAGTCCCGGACTAGCGGGGATGTCCTACGAGCAGTACTTC.

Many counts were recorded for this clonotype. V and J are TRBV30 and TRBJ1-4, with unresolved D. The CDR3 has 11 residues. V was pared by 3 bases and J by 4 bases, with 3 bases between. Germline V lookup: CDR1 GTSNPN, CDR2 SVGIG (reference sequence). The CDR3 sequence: CAWSLNEKLFF. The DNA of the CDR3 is TGTGCCTGGAGCCTTAATGAAAAACTGTTTTTT.

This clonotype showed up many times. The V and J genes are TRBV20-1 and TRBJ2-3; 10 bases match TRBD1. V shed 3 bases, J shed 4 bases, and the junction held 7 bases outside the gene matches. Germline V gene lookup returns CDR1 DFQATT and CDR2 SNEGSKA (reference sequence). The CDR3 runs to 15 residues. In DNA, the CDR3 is TGCAGTGCTAGGGAGGGACAGGGGCGCGCAGATACGCAGTATTTT. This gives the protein CSAREGQGRADTQYF.

The CDR3 region is CASSEWGQGAGTQYF. The DNA for the CDR3 is TGTGCCAGCAGTGAATGGGGACAGGGGGCAGGGACCCAGTACTTC. V gene TRBV6-1 combines with J gene TRBJ2-5, with 12 bases that match TRBD1. The CDR3 is made up of 15 amino acids. The germline V gene has CDR1 MNHNS and CDR2 SASEGT. J gave up 7 bases and V 2 bases, and 5 bases lay outside the gene matches.

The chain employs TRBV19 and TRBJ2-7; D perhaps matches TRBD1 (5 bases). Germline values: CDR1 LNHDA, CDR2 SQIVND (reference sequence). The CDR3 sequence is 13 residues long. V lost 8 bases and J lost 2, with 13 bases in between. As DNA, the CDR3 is TGTGCCAGTGGGGTAACAGGAACCTACGAGCAGTACTTC. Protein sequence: CASGVTGTYEQYF.

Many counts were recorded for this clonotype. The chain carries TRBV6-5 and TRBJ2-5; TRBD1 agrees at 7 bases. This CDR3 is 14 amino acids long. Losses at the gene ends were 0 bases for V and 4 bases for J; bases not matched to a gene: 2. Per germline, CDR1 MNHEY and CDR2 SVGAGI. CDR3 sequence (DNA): TGTGCCAGCAGTTACTCACAGGGGCGAGAGACCCAGTACTTC. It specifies CASSYSQGRETQYF.

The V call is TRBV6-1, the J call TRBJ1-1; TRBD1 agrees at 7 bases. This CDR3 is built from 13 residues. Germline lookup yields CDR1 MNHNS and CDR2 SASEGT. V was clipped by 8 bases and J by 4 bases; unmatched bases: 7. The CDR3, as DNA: TGTGCCAGCGGACCCGGGACAGCCACTGAAGCTTTCTTT. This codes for CASGPGTATEAFF.

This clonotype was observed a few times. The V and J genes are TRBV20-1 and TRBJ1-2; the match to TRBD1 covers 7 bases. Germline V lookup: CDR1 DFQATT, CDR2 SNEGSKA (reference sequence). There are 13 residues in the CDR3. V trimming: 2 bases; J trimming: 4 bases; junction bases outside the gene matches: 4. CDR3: CSARRDRGYGYTF. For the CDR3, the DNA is TGCAGTGCTAGACGGGACAGAGGCTATGGCTACACCTTC.

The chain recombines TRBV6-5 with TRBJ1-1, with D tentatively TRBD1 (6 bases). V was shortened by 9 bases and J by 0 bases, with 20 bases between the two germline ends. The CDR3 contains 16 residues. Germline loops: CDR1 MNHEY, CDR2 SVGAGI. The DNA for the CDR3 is TGTGCCAGTCCACGGACAGAACGTTTGTTGAACACTGAAGCTTTCTTT. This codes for CASPRTERLLNTEAFF.

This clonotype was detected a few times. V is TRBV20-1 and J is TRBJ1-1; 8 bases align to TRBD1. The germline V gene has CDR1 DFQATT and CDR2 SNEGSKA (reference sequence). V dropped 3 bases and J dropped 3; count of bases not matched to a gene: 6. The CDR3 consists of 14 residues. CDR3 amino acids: CSASQGAAHTEAFF. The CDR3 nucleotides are TGCAGTGCTAGTCAGGGGGCCGCTCACACTGAAGCTTTCTTT.

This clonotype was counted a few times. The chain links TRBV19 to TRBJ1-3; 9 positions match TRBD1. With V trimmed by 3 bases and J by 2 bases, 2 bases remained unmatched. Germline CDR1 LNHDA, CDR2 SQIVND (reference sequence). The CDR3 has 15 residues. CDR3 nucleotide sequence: TGTGCCAGTAGTATGGACAGGGGAGCTGGAAACACCATATATTTT. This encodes CASSMDRGAGNTIYF.